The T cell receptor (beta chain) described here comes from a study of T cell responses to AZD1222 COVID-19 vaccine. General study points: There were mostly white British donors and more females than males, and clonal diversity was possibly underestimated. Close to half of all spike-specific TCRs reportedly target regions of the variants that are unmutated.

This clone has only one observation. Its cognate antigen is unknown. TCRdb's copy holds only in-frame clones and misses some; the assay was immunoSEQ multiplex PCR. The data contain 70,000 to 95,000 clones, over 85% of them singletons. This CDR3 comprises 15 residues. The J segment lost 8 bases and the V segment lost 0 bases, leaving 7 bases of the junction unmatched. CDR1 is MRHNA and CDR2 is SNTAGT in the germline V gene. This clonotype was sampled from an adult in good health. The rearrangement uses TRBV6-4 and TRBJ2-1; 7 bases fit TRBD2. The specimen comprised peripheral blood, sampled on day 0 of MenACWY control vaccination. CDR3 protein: CASSDSESGAYEQFF. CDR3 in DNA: TGTGCCAGCAGTGACTCGGAGAGCGGGGCCTATGAGCAGTTCTTC.